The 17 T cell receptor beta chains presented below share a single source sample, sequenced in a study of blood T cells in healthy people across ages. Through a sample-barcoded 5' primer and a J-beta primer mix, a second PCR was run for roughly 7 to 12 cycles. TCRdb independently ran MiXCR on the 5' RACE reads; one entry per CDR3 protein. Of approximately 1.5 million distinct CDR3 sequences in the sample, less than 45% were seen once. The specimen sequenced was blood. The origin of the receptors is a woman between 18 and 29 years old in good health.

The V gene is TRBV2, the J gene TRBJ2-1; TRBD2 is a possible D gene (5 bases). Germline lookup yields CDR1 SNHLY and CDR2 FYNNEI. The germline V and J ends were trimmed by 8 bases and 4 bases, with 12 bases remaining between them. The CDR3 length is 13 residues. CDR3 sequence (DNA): TGTGCCAGCCAGACTAACACTTACAATGAGCAGTTCTTC. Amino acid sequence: CASQTNTYNEQFF.

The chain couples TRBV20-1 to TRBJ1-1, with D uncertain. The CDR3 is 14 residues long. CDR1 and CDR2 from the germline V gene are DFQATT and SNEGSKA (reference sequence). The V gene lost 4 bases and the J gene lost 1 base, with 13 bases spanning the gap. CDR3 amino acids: CSATSLNANTEAFF. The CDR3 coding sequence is TGCAGTGCTACGTCACTTAACGCGAACACTGAAGCTTTCTTT.

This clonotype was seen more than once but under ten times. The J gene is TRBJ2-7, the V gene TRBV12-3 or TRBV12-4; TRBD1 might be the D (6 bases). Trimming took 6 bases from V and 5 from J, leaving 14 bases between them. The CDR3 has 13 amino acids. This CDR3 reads CASRRTGSNEQYF. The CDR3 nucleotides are TGTGCCAGCAGACGTACAGGGAGCAACGAGCAGTACTTC.

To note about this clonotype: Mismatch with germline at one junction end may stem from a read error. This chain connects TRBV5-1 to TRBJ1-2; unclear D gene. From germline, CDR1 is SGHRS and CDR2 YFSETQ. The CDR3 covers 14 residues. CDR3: CANSLSGRNYGYTF. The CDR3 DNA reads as TGCGCCAACAGCTTGTCGGGGAGAAACTATGGCTACACCTTC.

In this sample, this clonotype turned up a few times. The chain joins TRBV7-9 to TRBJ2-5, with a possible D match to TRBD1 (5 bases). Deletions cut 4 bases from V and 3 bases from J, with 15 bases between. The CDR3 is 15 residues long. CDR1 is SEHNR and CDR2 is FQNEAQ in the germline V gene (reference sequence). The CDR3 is CASSSSTVYKETQYF. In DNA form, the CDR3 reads TGTGCCAGCAGCTCATCGACAGTTTACAAAGAGACCCAGTACTTC.

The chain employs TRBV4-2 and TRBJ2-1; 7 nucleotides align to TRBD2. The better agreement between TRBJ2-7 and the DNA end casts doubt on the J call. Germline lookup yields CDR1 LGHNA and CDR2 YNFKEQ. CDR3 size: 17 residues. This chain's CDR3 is CASSQGGGSSTYNEQYF. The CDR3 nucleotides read TGTGCCAGCAGCCAAGGGGGAGGGAGTAGCACCTACAATGAGCAGTACTTC.

The CDR3 coding sequence is TGCGCCAGCTCCACCTCTGGGACAGACTATGGCTACACCTTC. Protein sequence: CASSTSGTDYGYTF. This chain joins TRBV5-1 and TRBJ1-2; 7 positions match TRBD1. Germline CDR1 is SGHRS and CDR2 is YFSETQ. V shed 7 bases, J shed 3 bases, and the junction held 9 bases outside the gene matches. The CDR3 runs 14 residues.

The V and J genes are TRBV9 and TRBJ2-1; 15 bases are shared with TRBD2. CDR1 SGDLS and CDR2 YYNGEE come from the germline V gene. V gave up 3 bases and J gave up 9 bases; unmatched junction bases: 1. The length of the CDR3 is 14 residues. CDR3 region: CASSGTSGGGEQFF. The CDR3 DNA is TGTGCCAGCAGCGGGACTAGCGGGGGGGGTGAGCAGTTCTTC.

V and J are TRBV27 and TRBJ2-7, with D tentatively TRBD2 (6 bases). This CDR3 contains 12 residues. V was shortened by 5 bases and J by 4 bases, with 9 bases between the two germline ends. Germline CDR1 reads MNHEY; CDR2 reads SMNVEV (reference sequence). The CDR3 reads CASSPDYYEQYF. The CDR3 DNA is TGTGCCAGCAGTCCGGACTATTACGAGCAGTACTTC.

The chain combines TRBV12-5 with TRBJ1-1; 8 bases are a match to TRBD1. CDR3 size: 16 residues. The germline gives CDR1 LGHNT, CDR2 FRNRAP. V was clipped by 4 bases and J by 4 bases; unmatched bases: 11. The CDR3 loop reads CASGWTGQTSSTEAFF. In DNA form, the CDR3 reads TGTGCTAGTGGTTGGACAGGGCAAACAAGTAGCACTGAAGCTTTCTTT.

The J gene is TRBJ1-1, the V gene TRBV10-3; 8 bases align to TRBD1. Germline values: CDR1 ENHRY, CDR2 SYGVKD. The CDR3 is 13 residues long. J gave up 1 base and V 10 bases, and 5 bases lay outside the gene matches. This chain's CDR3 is CATFDRGNTEAFF. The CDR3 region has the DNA TGTGCCACCTTCGACAGGGGGAACACTGAAGCTTTCTTT.

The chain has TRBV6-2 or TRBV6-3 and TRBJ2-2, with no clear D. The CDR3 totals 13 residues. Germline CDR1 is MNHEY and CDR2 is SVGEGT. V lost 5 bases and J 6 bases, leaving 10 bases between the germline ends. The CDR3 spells CASSKQWSGELFF. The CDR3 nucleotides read TGTGCCAGCAGTAAGCAGTGGTCCGGGGAGCTGTTTTTT.

The CDR3 spells CASKTASGVTDTQYF. Here the CDR3 DNA reads TGTGCCAGCAAAACCGCTAGCGGGGTAACAGATACGCAGTATTTT. The chain uses TRBV27 and TRBJ2-3, with TRBD2 matching over 9 bases. The trim removed 7 bases at V and 3 bases at J, leaving 8 bases unmatched. CDR1 is MNHEY, CDR2 SMNVEV, per germline (reference sequence). This CDR3 comprises 15 residues.

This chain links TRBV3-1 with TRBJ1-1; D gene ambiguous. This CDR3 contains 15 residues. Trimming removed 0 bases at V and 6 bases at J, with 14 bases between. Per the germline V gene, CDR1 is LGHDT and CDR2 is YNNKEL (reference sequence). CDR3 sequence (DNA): TGTGCCAGCAGCCAAGAGAAGCCGGGGTTGGCTGAAGCTTTCTTT. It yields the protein CASSQEKPGLAEAFF.

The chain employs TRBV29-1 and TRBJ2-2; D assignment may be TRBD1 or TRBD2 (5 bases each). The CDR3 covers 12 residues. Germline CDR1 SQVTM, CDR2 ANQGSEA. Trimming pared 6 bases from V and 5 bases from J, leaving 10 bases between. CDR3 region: CSVVGVTGELFF. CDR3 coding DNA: TGCAGCGTGGTGGGGGTGACCGGGGAGCTGTTTTTT.

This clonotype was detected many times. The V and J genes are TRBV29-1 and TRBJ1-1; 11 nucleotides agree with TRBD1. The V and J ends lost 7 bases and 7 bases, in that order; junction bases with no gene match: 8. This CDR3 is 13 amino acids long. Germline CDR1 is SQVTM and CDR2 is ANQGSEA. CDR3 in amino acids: CSARDRGGVEAFF. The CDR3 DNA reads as TGCAGCGCCCGGGACAGGGGGGGCGTTGAAGCTTTCTTT.

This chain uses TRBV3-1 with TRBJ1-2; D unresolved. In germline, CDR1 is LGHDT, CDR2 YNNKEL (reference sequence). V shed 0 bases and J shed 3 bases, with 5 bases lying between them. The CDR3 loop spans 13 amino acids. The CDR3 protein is CASSQDSHYGYTF. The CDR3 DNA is TGTGCCAGCAGCCAAGATAGTCACTATGGCTACACCTTC. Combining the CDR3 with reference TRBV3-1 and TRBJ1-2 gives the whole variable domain DTAVSQTPKYLVTQMGNDKSIKCEQNLGHDTMYWYKQDSKKFLKIMFSYNNKELIINETVPNRFSPKSPDKAHLNLHINSLELGDSAVYFCASSQDSHYGYTFGSGTRLTVV.